This TCR beta chain was recorded in a study of early T cells in non-severe SARS-CoV-2 infection. This clonotype was detected ten times or more. TCRdb ran MiXCR on the 5' RACE reads and lists one entry per CDR3 protein. The sample contains more than 20,000 distinct CDR3 sequences, roughly 4% of which appear only once. This CDR3 is built from 16 residues. The germline gives CDR1 KGHDR, CDR2 SFDVKD. Deletions cut 1 base from V and 0 bases from J, with 9 bases between. The TCR sequence derives from an adult who was a healthcare worker with PCR-confirmed SARS-CoV-2 infection or an uninfected control (not recorded which). The genes are TRBV24-1 and TRBJ1-3; D is undetermined. The sequenced sample consisted of whole blood. The CDR3 bases are TGTGCCACCAGTGATTTACGGGCACACTCTGGAAACACCATATATTTT. This gives the protein CATSDLRAHSGNTIYF.